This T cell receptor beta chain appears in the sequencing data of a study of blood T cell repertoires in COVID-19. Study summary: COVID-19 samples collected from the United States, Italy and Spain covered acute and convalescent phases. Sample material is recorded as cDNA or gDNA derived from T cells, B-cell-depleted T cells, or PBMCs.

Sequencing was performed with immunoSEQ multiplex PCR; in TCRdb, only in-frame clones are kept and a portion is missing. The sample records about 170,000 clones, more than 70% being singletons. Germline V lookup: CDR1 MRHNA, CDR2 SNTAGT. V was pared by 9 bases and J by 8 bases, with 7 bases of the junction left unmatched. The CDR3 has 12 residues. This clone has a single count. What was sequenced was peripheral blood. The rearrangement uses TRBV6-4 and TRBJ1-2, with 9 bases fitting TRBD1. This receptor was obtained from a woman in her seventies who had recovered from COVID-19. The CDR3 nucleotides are TGTGCCAGTCGACAGGGGGACGGGGGCTACACCTTC. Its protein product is CASRQGDGGYTF.